This TCR beta chain was captured by sequencing in a study of T cells in Graves' hyperthyroidism and ophthalmopathy. The V and J ends lost 5 bases and 2 bases, in that order; junction bases with no gene match: 10. Germline V gene data show CDR1 as SGHAT and CDR2 as FQDESV (reference sequence). The CDR3 contains 16 residues. This clonotype appeared many times. The investigators amplified TCR beta CDR3 regions from RNA transcripts. The HTBI set primed first-round TCR CDR3 RT-PCR. TCRdb independently ran MiXCR on the multiplex PCR reads; one entry per CDR3 protein. The sample holds hundreds of thousands of distinct CDR3 sequences, over 12% seen once.

Sequencing used blood. This sequence was found in a man aged 50-59 years with Graves' ophthalmopathy. The chain links TRBV11-1 to TRBJ2-3, with 7 bases that match TRBD1. Written as DNA, the CDR3 is TGTGCCAGCAGCCTCAACAGGGGTCGGGTCACAGATACGCAGTATTTT. This encodes CASSLNRGRVTDTQYF. The whole variable domain, filled in from reference TRBV11-1 and TRBJ2-3, reads EAEVAQSPRYKITEKSQAVAFWCDPISGHATLYWYRQILGQGPELLVQFQDESVVDDSQLPKDRFSAERLKGVDSTLKIQPAELGDSAMYLCASSLNRGRVTDTQYFGPGTRLTVL.